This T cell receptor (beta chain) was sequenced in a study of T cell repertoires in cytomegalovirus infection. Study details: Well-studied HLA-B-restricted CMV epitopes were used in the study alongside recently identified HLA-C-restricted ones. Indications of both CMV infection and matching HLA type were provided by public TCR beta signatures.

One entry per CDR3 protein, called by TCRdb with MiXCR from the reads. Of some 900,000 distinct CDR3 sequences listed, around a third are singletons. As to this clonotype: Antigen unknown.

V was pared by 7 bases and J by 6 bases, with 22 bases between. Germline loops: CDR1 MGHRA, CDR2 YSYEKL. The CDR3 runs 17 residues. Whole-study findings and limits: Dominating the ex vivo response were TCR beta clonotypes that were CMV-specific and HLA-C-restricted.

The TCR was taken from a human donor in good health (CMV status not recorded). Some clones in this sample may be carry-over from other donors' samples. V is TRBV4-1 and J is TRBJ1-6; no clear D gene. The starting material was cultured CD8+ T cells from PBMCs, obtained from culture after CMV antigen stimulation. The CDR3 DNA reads TGCGCCAGCAAATCCTCCTCGATGGGCCCCAGTAATTCACCCCTCCACTTT. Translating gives CASKSSSMGPSNSPLHF.